The 29 T cell receptor beta chains listed next were all sequenced from one sample in a study of blood T cell repertoires in COVID-19. TCRdb's table, derived via immunoSEQ multiplex PCR, lists solely in-frame clones and lacks some. The sample has under 75,000 clones; 55% to 75% are singletons. The sequencing sample was made of peripheral blood. The receptor set was obtained from a woman between 65 and 79 years old with COVID-19, enrolled during active disease.

The CDR3, as DNA: TGTGCCAGCAGCCAGGGGCCGACCTACGAGCAGTACGTC. This sequence encodes CASSQGPTYEQYV. This chain uses TRBV3-1 (or the pseudogene TRBV3-2) with TRBJ2-7; possibly TRBD1 for D (5 bases). In germline, CDR1 is LGHDT, CDR2 YNNKEL (reference sequence). The V and J ends lost 3 bases and 2 bases respectively, with 8 bases between them. This CDR3 region has 13 residues.

The chain has TRBV9 and TRBJ2-5, with D tentatively TRBD2 (6 bases). Looked up from germline, CDR1 is SGDLS and CDR2 is YYNGEE. The CDR3 is made up of 16 amino acids. V gave up 4 bases and J gave up 3 bases, with 19 bases separating them. The CDR3 sequence: CASSHGSGVGEETQYF. The CDR3 bases are TGTGCCAGCAGCCATGGGTCGGGAGTTGGAGAAGAGACCCAGTACTTC. Supplemented by reference TRBV9 and TRBJ2-5, the full variable domain reads DSGVTQTPKHLITATGQRVTLRCSPRSGDLSVYWYQQSLDQGLQFLIQYYNGEERAKGNILERFSAQQFPDLHSELNLSSLELGDSALYFCASSHGSGVGEETQYFGPGTRLLVL.

This clone was observed a single time. The chain links TRBV5-6 to TRBJ1-1, with no clear D. Germline V CDR1 and CDR2: SGHDT, YYEEEE. V was shortened by 4 bases and J by 11 bases, with 15 bases between the two germline ends. This CDR3 is 12 amino acids long. CDR3 coding DNA: TGTGCCAGCAGCCGTTGGGGAGGGTTGGCTTTCTTT. Amino acids: CASSRWGGLAFF.

In its sample, this clone was seen many times. The genes are TRBV2 and TRBJ2-7, with unresolved D. The CDR3 loop spans 13 amino acids. Germline assignment: CDR1 SNHLY and CDR2 FYNNEI. The V and J ends lost 2 bases and 2 bases respectively, with 7 bases between them. In nucleotides, the CDR3 is TGTGCCAGCAGTGAACCCTTTACCTACGAGCAGTACTTC. Translated: CASSEPFTYEQYF.

The chain couples TRBV11-2 to TRBJ2-2, with a possible D match to TRBD1 (5 bases). The CDR3 contains 15 residues. The germline V and J ends were trimmed by 4 bases and 4 bases, with 13 bases remaining between them. In germline, CDR1 is SGHAT, CDR2 FQNNGV. CDR3 protein: CASSSGAPGTGELFF. The CDR3, as DNA: TGTGCCAGCAGCTCTGGGGCCCCCGGCACCGGGGAGCTGTTTTTT.

The V call is TRBV4-3, the J call TRBJ2-1; D is ambiguous. The V gene lost 0 bases and the J gene lost 4 bases, with 13 bases spanning the gap. The CDR3 extends over 16 amino acids. Germline V gene sequence: CDR1 LGHNA, CDR2 YSLEER. CDR3 nucleotide sequence: TGCGCCAGCAGCCAAGACGGGTTCGGCGGATACAATGAGCAGTTCTTC. Protein product: CASSQDGFGGYNEQFF.

The chain has TRBV2 and TRBJ2-5, with 7 bases lining up with TRBD1. From germline, CDR1 is SNHLY and CDR2 FYNNEI. The CDR3 is made up of 13 amino acids. V shed 5 bases and J 5 bases; nucleotides not matched to a gene: 5. This chain's CDR3 is CASSYRGRETQYF. CDR3 DNA: TGTGCCAGCAGTTACAGGGGCCGGGAGACCCAGTACTTC.

The CDR3 reads CASSQVPWTSGKFKTGELFF. The CDR3 DNA follows: TGTGCCAGCAGCCAAGTTCCCTGGACTAGCGGGAAGTTCAAGACCGGGGAGCTGTTTTTT. The chain recombines TRBV3-1 (or the pseudogene TRBV3-2) with TRBJ2-2; 12 bases fit TRBD2. The length of the CDR3 is 20 residues. Germline values: CDR1 LGHDT, CDR2 YNNKEL (reference sequence). Trimming took 1 base from V and 5 from J; bases not matched to a gene: 14.

The rearrangement links TRBV7-9 to TRBJ1-2, with 9 bases fitting TRBD1. Per the germline V gene, CDR1 is SEHNR and CDR2 is FQNEAQ (reference sequence). The V segment lost 5 bases and the J segment 4 bases; nucleotides outside the gene matches: 8. This CDR3 contains 15 residues. The CDR3 sequence is CASSRRGTGSYGYTF. The CDR3 region has the DNA TGTGCCAGCAGCCGGCGGGGGACAGGGTCCTATGGCTACACCTTC.

This sequence joins TRBV4-1 and TRBJ1-3, with D tentatively TRBD1 (5 bases). Deletions cut 1 base from V and 0 bases from J, with 16 bases between. Germline lookup yields CDR1 MGHRA and CDR2 YSYEKL. The CDR3 is 18 amino acids. The CDR3 loop reads CASSQGGRGRGSGNTIYF. The CDR3 DNA reads as TGCGCCAGCAGCCAAGGAGGGCGGGGACGCGGCTCTGGAAACACCATATATTTT.

This rearrangement joins TRBV3-1 (or the pseudogene TRBV3-2) to TRBJ1-1; TRBD1 might be the D (5 bases). Germline CDR1 is LGHDT and CDR2 is YNNKEL (reference sequence). The CDR3 length is 11 residues. V lost 4 bases to trimming and J lost 8 bases, with 8 bases between them. CDR3 sequence (DNA): TGTGCCAGCAGCCGAGACAGAGAAGCTTTCTTT. As protein: CASSRDREAFF.

The chain uses TRBV24-1 and TRBJ1-5; the D is unclear. The CDR3 is made up of 13 amino acids. Between the trimmed V and J ends, which lost 7 bases and 4 bases, there was a span of 10 bases. The germline V gene encodes CDR1 KGHDR and CDR2 SFDVKD. CDR3 coding DNA: TGTGCCACCAGCGCAGGTTTTAATCAGCCCCAGCATTTT. It is translated as CATSAGFNQPQHF.

The V gene is TRBV7-2, the J gene TRBJ1-2; D gene ambiguous. CDR1 and CDR2 from the germline V gene are SGHTA and FQGNSA. V was shortened by 3 bases and J by 7 bases, with 9 bases between the two germline ends. There are 12 residues in the CDR3. CDR3 loop: CASSFGSSGYTF. In DNA form, the CDR3 reads TGTGCCAGCAGCTTCGGGTCTTCTGGCTACACCTTC.

The chain uses TRBV27 and TRBJ2-3; 8 bases are shared with TRBD2. Losses at the gene ends were 3 bases for V and 0 bases for J; bases not matched to a gene: 2. The germline gives CDR1 MNHEY, CDR2 SMNVEV (reference sequence). The CDR3 totals 15 residues. The CDR3 coding sequence is TGTGCCAGCAGTTTTCTAGCGGGTAGCACAGATACGCAGTATTTT. Its protein product is CASSFLAGSTDTQYF.

J is TRBJ2-7 and V is TRBV4-1; 7 nucleotides line up with TRBD2. Germline assignment: CDR1 MGHRA and CDR2 YSYEKL. V lost 4 bases and J lost 4; bases outside the gene matches: 7. This CDR3 has 14 residues. CDR3 DNA: TGCGCCAGCAGCCCGGGGACGGGGGGATACGAGCAGTACGTC. Translating gives CASSPGTGGYEQYV.

The V call is TRBV27, the J call TRBJ2-5; 10 bases match TRBD1. With V trimmed by 5 bases and J by 1 base, 4 bases remained unmatched. This CDR3 contains 15 residues. Per germline, CDR1 MNHEY and CDR2 SMNVEV (reference sequence). This CDR3 reads CASSPGTGVQETQYF. Written as DNA, the CDR3 is TGTGCCAGCAGTCCCGGGACAGGGGTCCAAGAGACCCAGTACTTC.

The chain is built from TRBV11-2 and TRBJ2-1, with 9 bases that match TRBD2. The CDR3 has 16 residues. Germline loops: CDR1 SGHAT, CDR2 FQNNGV. Trimming cost V 5 bases and J 6 bases; bases outside gene matches: 11. The DNA for the CDR3 is TGTGCCAGCAGCCCTGCCCGGACTAGCGTTGTCAATGAGCAGTTCTTC. This sequence encodes CASSPARTSVVNEQFF.

The chain combines TRBV12-3 or TRBV12-4 with TRBJ2-5, with a tentative D call TRBD1 (6 bases). Trimming left V 5 bases short and J 1 base short, with 8 bases between. The CDR3 spans 13 residues. The CDR3 spells CASSMDSQETQYF. CDR3 nucleotides: TGTGCCAGCAGTATGGACAGCCAAGAGACCCAGTACTTC.

The J gene is TRBJ2-3, the V gene TRBV12-5; 8 bases agree with TRBD2. This CDR3 region has 14 residues. Looked up from germline, CDR1 is LGHNT and CDR2 is FRNRAP. With 10 bases clipped from V and 0 bases from J, the junction kept 6 bases outside the gene matches. Here the CDR3 DNA reads TGTGCTACGGCGGGAGGCCCGAGCACAGATACGCAGTATTTT. Amino acid sequence: CATAGGPSTDTQYF.

V is TRBV19 and J is TRBJ2-1, with 7 bases identical to TRBD1. V lost 6 bases, J lost 1 base, and 9 bases stayed unmatched. The CDR3 is 16 amino acids. Germline lookup yields CDR1 LNHDA and CDR2 SQIVND (reference sequence). The CDR3 region has the DNA TGTGCCAGTAGCCCTTTCCGGGACAGATCCTACAATGAGCAGTTCTTC. This encodes CASSPFRDRSYNEQFF.

The chain employs TRBV7-2 and TRBJ1-1, with TRBD1 matching 8 bases. The germline V gene has CDR1 SGHTA and CDR2 FQGNSA. The V segment lost 4 bases and the J segment 6 bases; nucleotides outside the gene matches: 4. The CDR3 is 13 residues long. CDR3 region: CASSSLQGAEAFF. CDR3 DNA: TGTGCCAGCAGCTCTTTACAGGGGGCTGAAGCTTTCTTT.

This clone has just a few counts. This sequence joins TRBV7-9 and TRBJ1-4; D possibly corresponds to TRBD1 (5 bases). The CDR3 runs 19 residues. V was cut by 4 bases and J by 0 bases, with 21 bases left in between. Germline CDR1 reads SEHNR; CDR2 reads FQNEAQ (reference sequence). CDR3 bases: TGTGCCAGCAGCTCGCAACATACAGGCCCGACTGCAACTAATGAAAAACTGTTTTTT. This translates into CASSSQHTGPTATNEKLFF.

V and J are TRBV5-1 and TRBJ2-1, with a tentative D call TRBD2 (5 bases). CDR3 size: 17 residues. Trimming shortened V by 4 bases and J by 5 bases, and 22 bases separated the two germline ends. Germline V gene data show CDR1 as SGHRS and CDR2 as YFSETQ. As DNA, the CDR3 is TGCGCCAGCAGCACATCCCAGTGGAGGAAAGGGAACAATGAGCAGTTCTTC. Amino acid sequence: CASSTSQWRKGNNEQFF. Looking up the rest from reference TRBV5-1 and TRBJ2-1 gives the full variable domain: KAGVTQTPRYLIKTRGQQVTLSCSPISGHRSVSWYQQTPGQGLQFLFEYFSETQRNKGNFPGRFSGRQFSNSRSEMNVSTLELGDSALYLCASSTSQWRKGNNEQFFGPGTRLTVL.

The CDR3 sequence: CASSARDRGNIQYF. The CDR3 DNA follows: TGTGCCAGTAGTGCCCGGGACAGGGGAAACATTCAGTACTTC. This rearrangement joins TRBV19 to TRBJ2-4; 10 bases fit TRBD1. Per the germline V gene, CDR1 is LNHDA and CDR2 is SQIVND (reference sequence). CDR3 size: 14 residues. The V gene end was trimmed by 5 bases and the J gene end by 6 bases; junction bases not matched to a gene: 4.

At least ten counts were recorded for this clone. The chain employs TRBV10-3 and TRBJ1-5; D is possibly TRBD1 (6 bases). CDR3 length: 13 residues. Trimming cost V 3 bases and J 6 bases, with 9 bases left between them. Germline CDR1 ENHRY, CDR2 SYGVKD. DNA of the CDR3: TGTGCCATCAGTGATTCAGGGGCTCAGCCCCAGCATTTT. It yields the protein CAISDSGAQPQHF.

This clone was counted a few times. This chain uses TRBV6-2 or TRBV6-3 with TRBJ2-1; D may be TRBD1 (5 bases). Trimming cost V 6 bases and J 4 bases, with 22 bases left between them. The CDR3 is 17 amino acids. The germline gives CDR1 MNHEY, CDR2 SVGEGT. DNA of the CDR3: TGTGCCAGCAGCACCCCGTCGACAGCCCGGATGTACAATGAGCAGTTCTTC. Protein sequence: CASSTPSTARMYNEQFF.

The rearrangement links TRBV25-1 to TRBJ2-1; a weak D match, TRBD2 (7 bases). Looked up from germline, CDR1 is MGHDK and CDR2 is SYGVNS. The V gene lost 3 bases and the J gene lost 8 bases, with 14 bases spanning the gap. CDR3 length: 14 residues. The CDR3, as DNA: TGTGCCAGCAGTGAGCGTGGGGGGGCCTATGAGCAGTTCTTC. Its protein product is CASSERGGAYEQFF.

The rearrangement links TRBV5-6 to TRBJ1-2; TRBD1 might be the D (5 bases). The CDR3 totals 13 residues. V was shortened by 1 base and J by 3 bases, with 7 bases between the two germline ends. CDR1 and CDR2 from the germline V gene are SGHDT and YYEEEE. The DNA of the CDR3 is TGTGCCAGCAGCTTGTGGGGGGACTATGGCTACACCTTC. Protein: CASSLWGDYGYTF.

The V call is TRBV5-1, the J call TRBJ1-2, with D perhaps TRBD1 (6 bases). The V and J ends lost 4 bases and 8 bases respectively, with 15 bases between them. CDR1 and CDR2 (germline): SGHRS, YFSETQ. This CDR3 spans 13 amino acids. The CDR3 is CASSTRGGGGYTF. In nucleotides, the CDR3 is TGCGCCAGCAGCACTCGGGGGGGCGGCGGCTACACCTTC.